This T cell receptor (beta chain) is drawn from a study of T-cell reconstitution after alpha-beta-depleted transplantation in children. Germline loops: CDR1 DFQATT, CDR2 SNEGSKA (reference sequence). This CDR3 comprises 17 residues. In this sample, this clonotype turned up many times. Construction of the TCRbeta library involved unique molecular identifiers. TCRdb recomputed calls from the PCR reads with MiXCR, one row per CDR3 protein. The sample contains some 350,000 distinct CDR3 sequences, around 15% of which appear only once. The gene calls are TRBV20-1 and TRBJ2-5, with 12 bases that match TRBD2. This specimen was PBMCs, mostly from graft donor cells, taken 360 days after TCRalphabeta/CD19-depleted stem cell transplant. The sequence derives from a male patient aged 2 to 9 who had a stem cell transplant for acute lymphoblastic leukemia, so the T cells may come from the graft donor. Here the CDR3 reads CSVGLAGGSINSETQYF. The CDR3 DNA sequence: TGCAGCGTGGGGCTAGCGGGAGGGTCAATTAATTCGGAGACCCAGTACTTC.